This passage covers 28 T cell receptor beta chains from one sample sequenced in a study of CD8 T cells in Susac syndrome. With random hexamers, reverse transcription was performed on about 0.5 to 1 ug of RNA. TCRdb redid the calling of the immunoSEQ multiplex PCR reads with MiXCR, one entry per CDR3 protein. This table holds about 180,000 distinct CDR3 sequences, almost 96% found once. Sequencing used CD4+ T cells from PBMCs. The receptor set was obtained from a human donor with multiple sclerosis.

In regard to this clonotype: The final CDR3 position lacks the conserved phenylalanine or tryptophan, pointing to a likely read error. V and J are TRBV11-2 and TRBJ1-3; D not certain. This CDR3 region has 12 residues. The V and J ends lost 5 bases and 7 bases respectively, with 9 bases between them. Germline CDR1 is SGHAT and CDR2 is FQNNGV. The CDR3 is CASSNSGNTIYS. The CDR3 bases are TGTGCCAGCAGCAATTCCGGTAACACCATATATTCT.

The genes are TRBV20-1 and TRBJ2-7; the D gene is possibly TRBD2 (6 bases). The germline gives CDR1 DFQATT, CDR2 SNEGSKA (reference sequence). This CDR3 has 14 amino acids. The V end lost 4 bases, the J end lost 0 bases, and 13 bases lay between the germline ends. CDR3 DNA sequence: TGCAGTGCTATCGGGACTTCTCCCTCCTACGAGCAGTACTTC. Its translation is CSAIGTSPSYEQYF.

The CDR3 sequence: CASSPGTGPWGYTF. Written as DNA, the CDR3 is TGCGCCAGCAGCCCCGGGACAGGACCTTGGGGCTACACCTTC. The chain employs TRBV5-1 and TRBJ1-2; TRBD1 aligns across 8 bases. The junction had 10 bases not matched to a gene; V was cut back by 4 bases and J by 8 bases. Germline lookup yields CDR1 SGHRS and CDR2 YFSETQ. The CDR3 totals 14 residues. Drawing the rest from reference TRBV5-1 and TRBJ1-2, the complete variable domain is KAGVTQTPRYLIKTRGQQVTLSCSPISGHRSVSWYQQTPGQGLQFLFEYFSETQRNKGNFPGRFSGRQFSNSRSEMNVSTLELGDSALYLCASSPGTGPWGYTFGSGTRLTVV.

The chain recombines TRBV30 with TRBJ2-1; 10 positions agree with TRBD1. The germline V gene has CDR1 GTSNPN and CDR2 SVGIG (reference sequence). This CDR3 region has 12 residues. Trimming cost V 1 base and J 12 bases; bases outside gene matches: 3. CDR3 amino acids: CAWSGQGARQFF. In DNA form, the CDR3 reads TGTGCCTGGAGTGGACAGGGGGCCCGGCAGTTCTTC. Combining the CDR3 with reference TRBV30 and TRBJ2-1 gives the whole variable domain SQTIHQWPATLVQPVGSPLSLECTVEGTSNPNLYWYRQAAGRGLQLLFYSVGIGQISSEVPQNLSASRPQDRQFILSSKKLLLSDSGFYLCAWSGQGARQFFGPGTRLTVL.

This chain connects TRBV20-1 to TRBJ1-6, with a possible D match to TRBD1 (6 bases). CDR3 length: 14 residues. V gave up 5 bases and J gave up 13 bases, with 21 bases separating them. From germline, CDR1 is DFQATT and CDR2 SNEGSKA (reference sequence). The CDR3 DNA follows: TGCAGTGCTTGGGGGGGGCCTTCGGCTGCGCCCCTCCACTTT. Amino acids: CSAWGGPSAAPLHF.

V is TRBV6-2 or TRBV6-3 and J is TRBJ1-1; D gene uncertain. Trimming shortened V by 0 bases and J by 5 bases, and 7 bases separated the two germline ends. Germline CDR1 is MNHEY and CDR2 is SVGEGT. This CDR3 is 13 amino acids long. CDR3 protein: CASSYSFGTEAFF. DNA of the CDR3: TGTGCCAGCAGTTACTCCTTCGGGACTGAAGCTTTCTTT.

The chain couples TRBV5-1 to TRBJ2-2; a weak D match, TRBD1 (5 bases). Trimming left V 2 bases short and J 2 bases short, with 7 bases between. The length of the CDR3 is 14 residues. Germline loops: CDR1 SGHRS, CDR2 YFSETQ. The CDR3, as DNA: TGCGCCAGCAGCTTTGACAGTAACACCGGGGAGCTGTTTTTT. Translated, it gives CASSFDSNTGELFF.

The rearrangement joins TRBV29-1 to TRBJ1-3; D gene unclear. The germline V gene encodes CDR1 SQVTM and CDR2 ANQGSEA. With 7 bases removed from V and 0 bases from J, the gap between germline ends came to 10 bases. The CDR3 consists of 13 residues. CDR3 in DNA: TGCAGCGCCCGTGGAGGCTCTGGAAACACCATATATTTT. Protein product: CSARGGSGNTIYF.

The chain recombines TRBV15 with TRBJ2-5, with 7 bases lining up with TRBD2. The CDR3 extends over 18 amino acids. Trimming took 1 base from V and 5 from J; bases not matched to a gene: 16. Germline CDR1 is LNHNV and CDR2 is YYDKDF (reference sequence). The CDR3 nucleotides are TGTGCCACCAGCAGAGGCGGACTAAGTAGACTAGCAGGGGAGACCCAGTACTTC. Its translation: CATSRGGLSRLAGETQYF.

The chain joins TRBV30 to TRBJ2-3; possibly TRBD1 for D (5 bases). The CDR3 extends over 14 amino acids. Looked up from germline, CDR1 is GTSNPN and CDR2 is SVGIG (reference sequence). Trimming stripped 4 bases from V and 0 bases from J, with 11 bases between. The CDR3 DNA reads as TGTGCCTGGACTGGCAGGGCTAGCACAGATACGCAGTATTTT. The encoded protein is CAWTGRASTDTQYF.

The chain recombines TRBV12-3 or TRBV12-4 with TRBJ2-7, with D possibly TRBD2 on 5 matching bases. V shed 8 bases and J shed 3 bases, with 17 bases lying between them. The CDR3 contains 14 residues. For the CDR3, the DNA is TGTGCCAGCTCCCTCGGGGTTGGGATCTACGAGCAGTACTTC. Amino acids: CASSLGVGIYEQYF.

A few counts support this clonotype. The chain recombines TRBV29-1 with TRBJ1-1; D call uncertain. V was pared by 4 bases and J by 2 bases, with 8 bases between. The CDR3 covers 12 residues. CDR1 and CDR2 from the germline V gene are SQVTM and ANQGSEA. The CDR3 DNA sequence: TGCAGCGTTGCTCGTGGTAACACTGAAGCTTTCTTT. Residues: CSVARGNTEAFF. The variable domain in full, with the rest retrieved from reference TRBV29-1 and TRBJ1-1, is SAVISQKPSRDICQRGTSLTIQCQVDSQVTMMFWYRQQPGQSLTLIATANQGSEATYESGFVIDKFPISRPNLTFSTLTVSNMSPEDSSIYLCSVARGNTEAFFGQGTRLTVV.

The gene calls are TRBV2 and TRBJ1-6; 8 bases agree with TRBD1. Germline CDR1 is SNHLY and CDR2 is FYNNEI. The V gene end was trimmed by 7 bases and the J gene end by 13 bases; junction bases not matched to a gene: 12. The CDR3 runs to 14 residues. CDR3 sequence (DNA): TGTGCCAGCATCGGGTCCACAGGGGGAGGGCCCCTCCACTTT. Translation: CASIGSTGGGPLHF.

The chain employs TRBV30 and TRBJ1-5, with TRBD1 identical over 7 bases. This CDR3 contains 14 residues. The J segment lost 3 bases and the V segment lost 4 bases, leaving 6 bases of the junction unmatched. In germline, CDR1 is GTSNPN, CDR2 SVGIG (reference sequence). CDR3 amino acids: CAWNTGQLNQPQHF. CDR3 nucleotide sequence: TGTGCCTGGAATACGGGACAGCTCAATCAGCCCCAGCATTTT.

The chain uses TRBV30 and TRBJ1-5, with D maybe TRBD1 (5 bases). Germline CDR1 is GTSNPN and CDR2 is SVGIG (reference sequence). V was cut by 0 bases and J by 1 base, with 7 bases left in between. The CDR3 runs 14 residues. In DNA, the CDR3 is TGTGCCTGGAGTGTTGAGGGGAGCAATCAGCCCCAGCATTTT. It yields the protein CAWSVEGSNQPQHF.

The CDR3 sequence is CSASPGQQAYNEQFF. The DNA of the CDR3 is TGCAGTGCTAGCCCGGGACAGCAGGCCTACAATGAGCAGTTCTTC. This chain links TRBV20-1 with TRBJ2-1; 7 bases match TRBD1. Germline loops: CDR1 DFQATT, CDR2 SNEGSKA (reference sequence). The V and J ends lost 3 bases and 2 bases, in that order; junction bases with no gene match: 7. This CDR3 has 15 residues.

This sequence joins TRBV5-1 and TRBJ2-1, with 7 bases that match TRBD2. Germline V gene data show CDR1 as SGHRS and CDR2 as YFSETQ. The CDR3 loop spans 17 amino acids. The V gene end was trimmed by 0 bases and the J gene end by 5 bases; junction bases not matched to a gene: 11. CDR3 nucleotide sequence: TGCGCCAGCAGCTTGGGGACGTCCGGGAGGTCTGACAATGAGCAGTTCTTC. It encodes CASSLGTSGRSDNEQFF.

This chain connects TRBV6-5 to TRBJ1-5; D ambiguous. V was clipped by 0 bases and J by 0 bases, with 6 bases between them. The CDR3 is made up of 15 amino acids. Per germline, CDR1 MNHEY and CDR2 SVGAGI. The chain's CDR3 is CASSYSHNSNQPQHF. In DNA form, the CDR3 reads TGTGCCAGCAGTTACTCTCATAATAGCAATCAGCCCCAGCATTTT.

This chain connects TRBV7-9 to TRBJ2-7; D perhaps matches TRBD2 (5 bases). Germline V gene lookup returns CDR1 SEHNR and CDR2 FQNEAQ (reference sequence). Trimming left V 4 bases short and J 3 bases short, with 10 bases between. The CDR3 covers 13 residues. The CDR3 sequence: CASSWSRGYEQYF. The CDR3 bases are TGTGCCAGCAGCTGGTCTCGGGGCTACGAGCAGTACTTC.

The chain employs TRBV3-1 and TRBJ2-1, with a tentative D call TRBD2 (6 bases). The CDR3 sequence is 14 residues long. Germline CDR1 LGHDT, CDR2 YNNKEL (reference sequence). V lost 2 bases and J lost 8, with 13 bases in between. This CDR3 reads CASSQRAGSDEQFF. The CDR3 DNA reads as TGTGCCAGCAGCCAACGGGCCGGGAGCGATGAGCAGTTCTTC.

The genes are TRBV9 and TRBJ2-7; no definite D call. V was clipped by 4 bases and J by 1 base, with 12 bases between them. The CDR3 runs to 14 residues. Germline loops: CDR1 SGDLS, CDR2 YYNGEE. The CDR3 loop is CASSPLAASYEQYF. The DNA for the CDR3 is TGTGCCAGCAGCCCCCTGGCAGCATCCTACGAGCAGTACTTC.

The rearrangement links TRBV30 to TRBJ1-5; D remains ambiguous. The V gene's germline CDR1 is GTSNPN and CDR2 SVGIG (reference sequence). The CDR3 loop spans 11 amino acids. V lost 5 bases to trimming and J lost 4 bases, with 6 bases between them. The CDR3 here is CAWGQNQPQHF. The CDR3, as DNA: TGTGCCTGGGGGCAGAATCAGCCCCAGCATTTT.

This clonotype was seen a single time. The V and J genes are TRBV3-1 and TRBJ2-1; tentatively, D is TRBD2 (6 bases). The germline V gene encodes CDR1 LGHDT and CDR2 YNNKEL (reference sequence). The CDR3 runs 15 residues. Between the trimmed V and J ends, which lost 4 bases and 9 bases, there was a span of 19 bases. The CDR3 DNA reads as TGTGCCAGCAGCCGCGCCGGGACTCCTCTAGTTGAGCAGTTCTTC. Its protein is CASSRAGTPLVEQFF.

This clonotype was recorded only once. The gene calls are TRBV30 and TRBJ1-5, with D unclear. CDR1 and CDR2 (germline): GTSNPN, SVGIG (reference sequence). Trimming stripped 0 bases from V and 6 bases from J, with 9 bases between. This CDR3 spans 13 amino acids. CDR3 bases: TGTGCCTGGAGTGTATCTGGGTCTCAGCCCCAGCATTTT. It translates to CAWSVSGSQPQHF. Full variable domain (missing parts from reference TRBV30 and TRBJ1-5): SQTIHQWPATLVQPVGSPLSLECTVEGTSNPNLYWYRQAAGRGLQLLFYSVGIGQISSEVPQNLSASRPQDRQFILSSKKLLLSDSGFYLCAWSVSGSQPQHFGDGTRLSIL.

The chain links TRBV30 to TRBJ1-2; D is uncertain. Germline CDR1 reads GTSNPN; CDR2 reads SVGIG (reference sequence). Trimming stripped 3 bases from V and 8 bases from J, with 10 bases between. CDR3 size: 11 residues. The CDR3 sequence: CAWSLDGGYTF. As DNA, the CDR3 is TGTGCCTGGAGCCTTGACGGGGGCTACACCTTC.

J is TRBJ2-3 and V is TRBV20-1, with D tentatively TRBD1 or TRBD2 (6 bases each). The germline gives CDR1 DFQATT, CDR2 SNEGSKA (reference sequence). This CDR3 has 15 amino acids. V was clipped by 0 bases and J by 4 bases, with 14 bases between them. CDR3 region: CSARDPAGGPDTQYF. CDR3 nucleotide sequence: TGCAGTGCTAGAGACCCGGCCGGGGGCCCAGATACGCAGTATTTT.

This sequence joins TRBV28 and TRBJ2-7; the D gene is possibly TRBD1 (5 bases). The germline CDR1 and CDR2 sequences are MDHEN and SYDVKM. This CDR3 has 13 amino acids. Trimming removed 6 bases from V and 6 bases from J, with 15 bases in between. The CDR3 loop is CASRTDSVREQYF. The CDR3 nucleotides are TGTGCCAGCAGAACTGACAGCGTCCGCGAGCAGTACTTC.

V is TRBV18 and J is TRBJ2-4; D gene unclear. Germline CDR1 is KGHSH and CDR2 is LQKENI. V was trimmed by 5 bases and J by 2 bases, leaving 13 bases between them. The CDR3 totals 15 residues. The CDR3 nucleotides read TGTGCCAGCTCAGAACCGGGTAACCCCAAAAACATTCAGTACTTC. Residues: CASSEPGNPKNIQYF.